The 21 T cell receptor beta chains below were found in one sample sequenced in a study of blood T cell repertoires in COVID-19. TCRdb's table, derived via immunoSEQ multiplex PCR, lists solely in-frame clones and lacks some. Of over 100,000 clones in the sample, 70% to 90% were seen once. What was sequenced was peripheral blood. These receptors were taken from a human donor in a cohort sampled during active COVID-19.

In this sample, this clone turned up once. The chain couples TRBV21-1 to TRBJ1-3; TRBD1, the table's D call, was not compared with the DNA. TRBV21-1 is a pseudogene segment. This CDR3 region has 14 residues. The chain's CDR3 is CASCQTGPGNTIYF. The CDR3 DNA is TGTGCCAGCTGCCAGACAGGGCCAGGAAACACCATATATTTT.

The chain couples TRBV5-5 to TRBJ2-7; TRBD2 agrees at 16 bases. Per germline, CDR1 SGHKS and CDR2 YYEKEE (reference sequence). The CDR3 consists of 16 residues. Trimming cost V 2 bases and J 5 bases; bases outside gene matches: 4. This CDR3 reads CASSFTGTSGRDEQYF. The DNA for the CDR3 is TGTGCCAGCAGCTTCACCGGGACTAGCGGGAGGGACGAGCAGTACTTC. The whole variable domain, remainder taken from reference TRBV5-5 and TRBJ2-7, is DAGVTQSPTHLIKTRGQQVTLRCSPISGHKSVSWYQQVLGQGPQFIFQYYEKEERGRGNFPDRFSARQFPNYSSELNVNALLLGDSALYLCASSFTGTSGRDEQYFGPGTRLTVT.

This clone was observed a single time. The gene calls are TRBV19 and TRBJ2-5; D is perhaps TRBD2 (6 bases). Germline values: CDR1 LNHDA, CDR2 SQIVND (reference sequence). The CDR3 totals 13 residues. The ends were cut back, 4 bases at V and 3 bases at J, with 9 bases in the middle. DNA of the CDR3: TGTGCCAGTAGTAGAAGACTAGAAGAGACCCAGTACTTC. Translating it yields CASSRRLEETQYF.

The chain combines TRBV19 with TRBJ2-3, with 14 bases lining up with TRBD2. CDR1 is LNHDA and CDR2 is SQIVND in the germline V gene (reference sequence). The CDR3 runs to 15 residues. The trim removed 6 bases at V and 5 bases at J, leaving 4 bases unmatched. The CDR3: CASRGTSGSRDTQYF. The CDR3 DNA sequence: TGTGCCAGTAGGGGGACTAGCGGGAGTAGAGATACGCAGTATTTT.

The chain joins TRBV5-1 to TRBJ2-5; tentative D call: TRBD1 (6 bases). Germline V CDR1 and CDR2: SGHRS, YFSETQ. This CDR3 is built from 13 residues. V was pared by 1 base and J by 4 bases, with 8 bases between. CDR3 nucleotide sequence: TGCGCCAGCAGCTTGTGGGGGCGAGAGACCCAGTACTTC. This sequence encodes CASSLWGRETQYF.

In DNA form, the CDR3 reads TGTGCCACCAGTGACCCCCCCGGGACAGGAACGAACACCGGGGAGCTGTTTTTT. It yields the protein CATSDPPGTGTNTGELFF. The chain recombines TRBV24-1 with TRBJ2-2, with 8 bases matching TRBD1. Looked up from germline, CDR1 is KGHDR and CDR2 is SFDVKD. The CDR3 has 18 amino acids. V dropped 4 bases and J dropped 0; count of bases not matched to a gene: 9.

This sequence joins TRBV6-4 and TRBJ1-1; the D gene is possibly TRBD1 (6 bases). The germline CDR1 and CDR2 sequences are MRHNA and SNTAGT. Between the trimmed V and J ends, which lost 6 bases and 4 bases, there was a span of 21 bases. There are 16 residues in the CDR3. The CDR3 region is CASSPERDIWGTEAFF. CDR3 coding DNA: TGTGCCAGCAGCCCAGAGAGGGACATTTGGGGCACTGAAGCTTTCTTT.

The V and J genes are TRBV7-9 and TRBJ1-1; the D gene is possibly TRBD1 (6 bases). The CDR3 loop spans 17 amino acids. Trimming pared 0 bases from V and 3 bases from J, leaving 17 bases between. Germline CDR1 and CDR2: SEHNR and FQNEAQ (reference sequence). The chain's CDR3 is CASSLARWGQPYTEAFF. The CDR3 DNA is TGTGCCAGCAGCTTAGCTCGGTGGGGGCAGCCATACACTGAAGCTTTCTTT.

This clone was counted only a few times. The V call is TRBV9, the J call TRBJ2-3; 7 bases map to TRBD2. The CDR3 contains 16 residues. Germline trimming cut 0 bases from V and 4 bases from J; bases unmatched to any gene: 8. CDR1 is SGDLS, CDR2 YYNGEE, per germline. CDR3 loop: CASSVVAGAGSDTQYF. In nucleotides, the CDR3 is TGTGCCAGCAGCGTAGTGGCGGGAGCGGGATCAGATACGCAGTATTTT. Drawing the rest from reference TRBV9 and TRBJ2-3, the complete variable domain is DSGVTQTPKHLITATGQRVTLRCSPRSGDLSVYWYQQSLDQGLQFLIQYYNGEERAKGNILERFSAQQFPDLHSELNLSSLELGDSALYFCASSVVAGAGSDTQYFGPGTRLTVL.

The gene calls are TRBV4-2 and TRBJ2-5; D is perhaps TRBD2 (6 bases). The CDR3 sequence is 15 residues long. Trimming took off 0 bases at V and 9 bases at J, with 17 bases between the two ends. Germline CDR1 reads LGHNA; CDR2 reads YNFKEQ. The CDR3 spells CASSQEPRLGGAQYF. The CDR3 DNA sequence: TGTGCCAGCAGCCAAGAGCCGAGACTAGGCGGAGCCCAGTACTTC.

V gene TRBV9 combines with J gene TRBJ2-3, with 8 bases aligning to TRBD1. Losses at the gene ends were 0 bases for V and 2 bases for J; bases not matched to a gene: 5. Germline V CDR1 and CDR2: SGDLS, YYNGEE. The CDR3 has 16 amino acids. Here the CDR3 DNA reads TGTGCCAGCAGCGTAGTGGCAGGGGGCTTCACAGATACGCAGTATTTT. It specifies CASSVVAGGFTDTQYF.

The V and J genes are TRBV29-1 and TRBJ1-1; D ambiguous. V was cut by 5 bases and J by 1 base, with 14 bases left in between. Germline assignment: CDR1 SQVTM and CDR2 ANQGSEA. The CDR3 is 14 amino acids. DNA for the CDR3: TGCAGCGTTCGCCTCCCGGGGAAGAACACTGAAGCTTTCTTT. It encodes CSVRLPGKNTEAFF.

The rearrangement joins TRBV7-2 to TRBJ2-3; tentative D call: TRBD1 (6 bases). Germline V gene data show CDR1 as SGHTA and CDR2 as FQGNSA. The ends were cut back, 4 bases at V and 2 bases at J, with 16 bases in the middle. The CDR3 sequence is 16 residues long. This chain's CDR3 is CASSSQTGLSTDTQYF. The DNA for the CDR3 is TGTGCCAGCAGCTCGCAGACAGGATTATCCACAGATACGCAGTATTTT.

The chain carries TRBV9 and TRBJ1-1, with 10 bases identical to TRBD1. The V gene end was trimmed by 1 base and the J gene end by 7 bases; junction bases not matched to a gene: 16. The CDR3 length is 18 residues. The germline CDR1 and CDR2 sequences are SGDLS and YYNGEE. The CDR3 DNA sequence: TGTGCCAGCAGCGTAATAGTCTGGAGGCGACAGGGGGCAAATGAAGCTTTCTTT. Its translation is CASSVIVWRRQGANEAFF. The full variable domain, rest sourced from reference TRBV9 and TRBJ1-1, is DSGVTQTPKHLITATGQRVTLRCSPRSGDLSVYWYQQSLDQGLQFLIQYYNGEERAKGNILERFSAQQFPDLHSELNLSSLELGDSALYFCASSVIVWRRQGANEAFFGQGTRLTVV.

This chain joins TRBV7-8 and TRBJ2-7; D is unclear. CDR1 is SGHVS and CDR2 is FQNEAQ in the germline V gene. The CDR3 sequence is 13 residues long. V lost 2 bases and J 4 bases, leaving 9 bases between the germline ends. CDR3 region: CASSLRSFYEQYF. CDR3 nucleotide sequence: TGTGCCAGCAGCTTACGGTCTTTTTACGAGCAGTACTTC. The entire variable domain, with the rest obtained from reference TRBV7-8 and TRBJ2-7, is as follows: GAGVSQSPRYKVAKRGQDVALRCDPISGHVSLFWYQQALGQGPEFLTYFQNEAQLDKSGLPSDRFFAERPEGSVSTLKIQRTQQEDSAVYLCASSLRSFYEQYFGPGTRLTVT.

The V call is TRBV19, the J call TRBJ2-7, with 8 bases that match TRBD2. Per the germline V gene, CDR1 is LNHDA and CDR2 is SQIVND (reference sequence). V shed 3 bases and J 1 base; nucleotides not matched to a gene: 5. The CDR3 has 15 amino acids. The CDR3 protein is CASSMSSGESYEQYF. Written as DNA, the CDR3 is TGTGCCAGTAGTATGAGTAGCGGGGAGTCCTACGAGCAGTACTTC.

The chain carries TRBV27 and TRBJ2-2, with 7 bases that match TRBD1. Germline loops: CDR1 MNHEY, CDR2 SMNVEV (reference sequence). The V gene end was trimmed by 6 bases and the J gene end by 2 bases; junction bases not matched to a gene: 12. The CDR3 is 17 residues long. The CDR3 DNA is TGTGCCAGCAGCCGAGCGAAGACAGGGCCCAACACCGGGGAGCTGTTTTTT. It is translated as CASSRAKTGPNTGELFF.

The chain recombines TRBV3-1 (or the pseudogene TRBV3-2) with TRBJ1-6; weak D call: TRBD1 (6 bases). This CDR3 has 14 amino acids. The V end lost 4 bases, the J end lost 7 bases, and 11 bases lay between the germline ends. Germline lookup yields CDR1 LGHDT and CDR2 YNNKEL (reference sequence). For the CDR3, the DNA is TGTGCCAGCAGCCGGGAGGGGGGAAATTCACCCCTCCACTTT. This sequence encodes CASSREGGNSPLHF.

This rearrangement joins TRBV5-1 to TRBJ2-5; D is uncertain. The CDR3 contains 14 residues. Germline lookup yields CDR1 SGHRS and CDR2 YFSETQ. V was shortened by 0 bases and J by 1 base, with 7 bases between the two germline ends. The CDR3 region has the DNA TGCGCCAGCAGCTTGGGGCGGCTCCAAGAGACCCAGTACTTC. Its protein product is CASSLGRLQETQYF.

V gene TRBV7-9 combines with J gene TRBJ1-2; 7 bases match TRBD1. Germline CDR1 reads SEHNR; CDR2 reads FQNEAQ (reference sequence). The CDR3 sequence is 15 residues long. Germline trimming cut 3 bases from V and 4 bases from J; bases unmatched to any gene: 8. CDR3: CASSFRDSDSYGYTF. The CDR3 DNA reads TGTGCCAGCAGCTTCCGGGACAGTGATTCCTATGGCTACACCTTC. Full variable domain (rest looked up from reference TRBV7-9 and TRBJ1-2): DTGVSQNPRHKITKRGQNVTFRCDPISEHNRLYWYRQTLGQGPEFLTYFQNEAQLEKSRLLSDRFSAERPKGSFSTLEIQRTEQGDSAMYLCASSFRDSDSYGYTFGSGTRLTVV.

The rearrangement links TRBV7-6 to TRBJ2-1; 12 positions match TRBD2. The CDR3 loop spans 16 amino acids. The V and J ends lost 4 bases and 9 bases, in that order; junction bases with no gene match: 10. Germline CDR1 is SGHVS and CDR2 is FNYEAQ. The CDR3 DNA sequence: TGTGCCAGCAGCTGGTCGGAGGGACTAGCGGGCGGTGAGCAGTTCTTC. Its protein product is CASSWSEGLAGGEQFF. Full variable domain (rest looked up from reference TRBV7-6 and TRBJ2-1): GAGVSQSPRYKVTKRGQDVALRCDPISGHVSLYWYRQALGQGPEFLTYFNYEAQQDKSGLPNDRFSAERPEGSISTLTIQRTEQRDSAMYRCASSWSEGLAGGEQFFGPGTRLTVL.